This T cell receptor (beta chain) was obtained from a study of CD4+ T cells in melanoma. General observations from the study: CD8+ T cell, macrophage and B cell function reportedly correlated with neoantigen-specific CD4+ T cells.

Trimming removed 6 bases from V and 6 bases from J; junction bases left unmatched: 11. The CDR3 extends over 15 amino acids. Germline CDR1 is MNHEY and CDR2 is SVGAGI. Assay used: immunoSEQ multiplex PCR; TCRdb lists only in-frame clones, some missing. Of around 6,700 clones listed, 45% to 60% are singletons. As regards this clone: The target antigen is unknown.

The chain employs TRBV6-5 and TRBJ1-2; 9 bases line up with TRBD1. The TCR sequence derives from a human donor with melanoma. The sequencing input was cells from a culture (not recorded whether cultured in vitro). The CDR3 protein is CASRPTGTGIDGYTF. CDR3 DNA sequence: TGTGCCAGCAGACCCACCGGGACAGGGATTGATGGCTACACCTTC.